This paragraph covers one TCR beta chain sequence. Data came from immunoSEQ multiplex PCR; TCRdb stores just in-frame clones and leaves some out. The sample lists some 660,000 clones, about 90% occurring once. The J segment lost 5 bases and the V segment lost 5 bases, leaving 11 bases of the junction unmatched. The CDR3 covers 15 residues. Per germline, CDR1 MNHEY and CDR2 SMNVEV (reference sequence). This entry is derived from a study of shared T cell receptors in the human thymus. These data also formed part of another study, on human thymus T cells. This second study notes: Infants, healthy and Finnish, who were having corrective surgery for congenital heart defects served as donors. Unrelated individuals had highly overlapping thymic repertoires, as reported in related research.

The V call is TRBV27, the J call TRBJ2-5; TRBD1 agrees at 7 bases. Sequencing was carried out using thymocytes. This TCR derives from a boy younger than two with a congenital heart defect. The CDR3: CASSPWDSLRETQYF. The CDR3 DNA follows: TGTGCCAGCAGTCCGTGGGACAGCTTGAGGGAGACCCAGTACTTC.